The subject of this entry is one TCR beta chain. This clone was seen once. There is no known antigen for this receptor. No base qualities exist here, and no much larger clone lies one base off it. TCR CDR3 regions were amplified from genomic DNA by multiplex PCR using the deep immunoSEQ assay. Genomic DNA extracted from each cell subset was distributed evenly over all wells of several immunoSEQ 96-well plates, and each plate served as one replicate. For sorted subsets, 150 to 250 ng genomic DNA, equal to tens of thousands of T cell genomes, was loaded into each replicate PCR. The purified libraries were quantified using a Qubit 3.0 fluorometer, sized with a Bioanalyzer 2100, and then quantified again using the KAPA Library Quantification kit. Each immunoSEQ 96-well plate was sequenced on its own single-read 150-cycle Illumina NextSeq 550 flow cell. Concerning the study's data processing: Because the immunoSEQ output held only junctional sequences and lacked quality scores, the filtering could not match the filtering applied to full-length reads. Sequences were annotated with PyIR, a Python wrapper for IgBLAST v1.9, using IMGT germline references to assign V/J genes and CDR3. Reads were removed for weak V/J assignments (E-value above 1e-6), missing CDR3, stop codons, out-of-frame junctions, or ambiguous translated residues. V3J clonotypes were defined as sequences sharing an identical inferred V gene, J gene, and CDR3 amino acid sequence. Percentage overlap between repertoires was computed as shared unique clonotypes divided by the size of the smaller repertoire. Richness of each repertoire was evaluated using RTK rarefaction, the Chao1 estimator, and Recon v2.1 estimates of unobserved clonotypes. Generation probabilities were computed with OLGA for all TCRbeta clonotypes obtained by the gDNA method from a handful of donors. The source is immuneACCESS, and TCRdb retained only in-frame sequences with V and J called. Part of the clones is not carried over; for the studies checked, unresolved V genes explain less than half of this, and the remainder is unexplained. That table is the source of V, J and clone size, and D and trimming were worked out from the DNA. For this sample there are fewer than 1.6 million clones; 98% to 99% appear just once. The ten largest clones capture 0.36% of the sample.

The sample originates from a study of shared clonotypes between healthy human individuals (dated by TCRdb to the early 2020s). Some background on the complete study: A few men and a couple of women, aged 18 to 49 years, made up the cohort. To increase sequencing depth and limit assay-specific biases, TCR repertoire library preparation and sequencing were carried out by different laboratories using diverse techniques. For each donor, CD4 naive and CD4 memory were each given three plates, CD8 naive was given two plates, and CD8 memory was given one plate. Blood TCR repertoires of about five healthy adults were deeply sequenced to estimate repertoire size and the extent of clonotype sharing between individuals. Per donor, leukapheresis produced somewhere between about 0.94 and 9 billion PBMCs.

General study outcomes and caveats: The small number of donors limited the genetic and exposure-history diversity represented. Larger estimated clonotype richness was generally found for naive subsets than for memory subsets. Based on pairwise subsampling, the degree of clonotype sharing among donors was expected to be affected by sequencing depth. When a few donors were compared, the shared fraction of clonotypes was 5% to 6.5% for naive CD4, less than 4% for naive CD8, 2.3% for memory CD4, and under 0.5% for memory CD8. Clonotypes shared by all four sorted-subset donors showed higher generation probabilities than non-shared clonotypes. Sampling was limited to blood, and TCR repertoires in tissue likely differ from TCR repertoires in blood. Incomplete sequencing was indicated by rarefaction of sorted-subset datasets, despite the large sequencing depth.

Healthy HIV-negative adults with no recently reported acute infections or vaccinations were included as donors. All donors were Caucasian adults living in Nashville, Tennessee, USA. CD4+ T cells were enriched by magnetic negative selection; naive cells were then positively selected on CD45RA, and the negative fraction formed the memory subset. Blood was collected by leukapheresis, and PBMCs were isolated by Ficoll-Histopaque density gradient centrifugation and then cryopreserved in liquid nitrogen vapor phase. Purity and quantity of every magnetically sorted T cell population were checked by analytical flow cytometry. Each sorted fraction had its genomic DNA isolated and then quantified by UV absorbance on a Nanodrop 2000c. The V and J ends are trimmed by 4 bases and 2 bases, leaving 11 bases between them. For CDR1 and CDR2, the germline V gene lists SNHLY and FYNNEI. The CDR3, from cysteine to phenylalanine, totals 14 residues. Only CDR3 DNA is held: 42 bases, read in frame from base 1.

The V and J genes are TRBV2 and TRBJ1-2; a weak D assignment points to TRBD1 (6 bases agree). This clonotype was sampled from a man younger than 40 in good health. The sample was naive CD4+ T cells sorted from blood. Reading the label with the study, this specimen's cell subset or site is: CD45RA+ positively selected. The DNA sequence is as follows: TGTGCCAGCAGTGTGACAGGCGCGAACTATGGCTACACCTTC. Its protein product is CASSVTGANYGYTF.